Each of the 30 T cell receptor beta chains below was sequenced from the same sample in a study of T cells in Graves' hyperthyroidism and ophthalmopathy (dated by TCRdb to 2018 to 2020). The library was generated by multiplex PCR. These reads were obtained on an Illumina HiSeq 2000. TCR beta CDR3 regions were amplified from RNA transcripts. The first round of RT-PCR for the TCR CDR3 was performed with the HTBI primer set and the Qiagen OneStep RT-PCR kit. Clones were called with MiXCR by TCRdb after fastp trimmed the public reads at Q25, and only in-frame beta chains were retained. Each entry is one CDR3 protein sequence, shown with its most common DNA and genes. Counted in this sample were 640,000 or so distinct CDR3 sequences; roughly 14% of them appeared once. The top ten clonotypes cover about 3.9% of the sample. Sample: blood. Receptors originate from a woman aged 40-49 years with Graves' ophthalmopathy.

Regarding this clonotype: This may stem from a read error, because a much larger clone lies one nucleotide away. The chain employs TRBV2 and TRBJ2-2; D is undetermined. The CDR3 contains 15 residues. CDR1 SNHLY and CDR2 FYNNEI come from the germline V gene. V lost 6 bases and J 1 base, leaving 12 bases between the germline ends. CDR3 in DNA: TGTGCCAGCAGCCAAGTGGGTTGGAACACCGGGGAGCTGTTTTTT. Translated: CASSQVGWNTGELFF.

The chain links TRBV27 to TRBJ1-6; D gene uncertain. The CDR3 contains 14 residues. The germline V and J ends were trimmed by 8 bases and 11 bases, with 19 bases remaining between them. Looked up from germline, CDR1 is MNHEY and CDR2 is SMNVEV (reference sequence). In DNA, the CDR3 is TGTGCCAGCTATGATGGAGCAGGCGGAGCACCCCTCCACTTT. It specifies CASYDGAGGAPLHF.

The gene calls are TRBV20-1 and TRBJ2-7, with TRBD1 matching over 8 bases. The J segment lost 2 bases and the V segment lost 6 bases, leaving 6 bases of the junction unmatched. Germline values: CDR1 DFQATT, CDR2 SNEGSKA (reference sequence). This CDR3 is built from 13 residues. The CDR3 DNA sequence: TGCAGTGCAACGGACAGGGACCCCTACGAGCAGTACTTC. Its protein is CSATDRDPYEQYF.

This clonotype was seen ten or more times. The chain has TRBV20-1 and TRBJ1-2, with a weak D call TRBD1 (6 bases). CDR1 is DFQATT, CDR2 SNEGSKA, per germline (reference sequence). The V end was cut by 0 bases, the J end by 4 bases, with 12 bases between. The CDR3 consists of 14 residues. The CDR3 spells CSAREGGAGYGYTF. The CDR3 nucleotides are TGCAGTGCTAGAGAGGGGGGGGCTGGCTATGGCTACACCTTC.

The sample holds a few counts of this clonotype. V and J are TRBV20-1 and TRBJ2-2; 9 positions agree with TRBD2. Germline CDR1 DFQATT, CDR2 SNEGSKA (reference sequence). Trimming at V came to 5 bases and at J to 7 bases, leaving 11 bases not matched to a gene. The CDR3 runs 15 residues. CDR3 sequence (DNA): TGCAGTGCTGGGCGGGAGGGGTTACGTGACGGGGAGCTGTTTTTT. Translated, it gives CSAGREGLRDGELFF.

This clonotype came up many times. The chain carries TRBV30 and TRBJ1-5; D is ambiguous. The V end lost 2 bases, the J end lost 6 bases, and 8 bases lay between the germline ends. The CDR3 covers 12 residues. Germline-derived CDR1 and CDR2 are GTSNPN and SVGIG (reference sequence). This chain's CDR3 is CAWSPHGQPQHF. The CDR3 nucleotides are TGTGCCTGGAGTCCCCACGGTCAGCCCCAGCATTTT. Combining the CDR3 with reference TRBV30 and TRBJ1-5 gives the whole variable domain SQTIHQWPATLVQPVGSPLSLECTVEGTSNPNLYWYRQAAGRGLQLLFYSVGIGQISSEVPQNLSASRPQDRQFILSSKKLLLSDSGFYLCAWSPHGQPQHFGDGTRLSIL.

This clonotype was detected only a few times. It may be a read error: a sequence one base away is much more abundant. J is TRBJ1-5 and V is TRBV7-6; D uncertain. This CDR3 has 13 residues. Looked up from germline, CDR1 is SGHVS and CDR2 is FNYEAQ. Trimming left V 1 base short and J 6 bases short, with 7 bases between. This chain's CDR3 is CASSLEWSQPQHF. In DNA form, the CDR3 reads TGTGCCAGCAGCTTAGAGTGGAGTCAGCCCCAGCATTTT.

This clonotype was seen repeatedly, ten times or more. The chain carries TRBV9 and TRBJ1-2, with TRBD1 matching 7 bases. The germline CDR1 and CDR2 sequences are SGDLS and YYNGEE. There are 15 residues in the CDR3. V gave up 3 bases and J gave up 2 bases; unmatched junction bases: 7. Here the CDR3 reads CASSASGTANYGYTF. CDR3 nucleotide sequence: TGTGCCAGCAGCGCCTCCGGGACAGCCAACTATGGCTACACCTTC. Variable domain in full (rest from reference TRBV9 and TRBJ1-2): DSGVTQTPKHLITATGQRVTLRCSPRSGDLSVYWYQQSLDQGLQFLIQYYNGEERAKGNILERFSAQQFPDLHSELNLSSLELGDSALYFCASSASGTANYGYTFGSGTRLTVV.

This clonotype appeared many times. CDR3 loop: CASSRDGGTYEQYF. The CDR3 nucleotides read TGCGCCAGCAGTAGGGACGGTGGGACCTACGAGCAGTACTTC. The chain combines TRBV4-1 with TRBJ2-7; the D call may be TRBD1 or TRBD2 (5 bases each). Between the trimmed V and J ends, which lost 6 bases and 2 bases, there was a span of 14 bases. The germline V gene encodes CDR1 MGHRA and CDR2 YSYEKL. CDR3 length: 14 amino acids.

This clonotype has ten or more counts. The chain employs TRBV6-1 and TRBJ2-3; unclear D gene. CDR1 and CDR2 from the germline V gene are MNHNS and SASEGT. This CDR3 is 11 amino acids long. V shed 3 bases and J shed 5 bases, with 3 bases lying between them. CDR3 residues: CASSEIDTQYF. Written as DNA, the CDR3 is TGTGCCAGCAGTGAGATAGATACGCAGTATTTT.

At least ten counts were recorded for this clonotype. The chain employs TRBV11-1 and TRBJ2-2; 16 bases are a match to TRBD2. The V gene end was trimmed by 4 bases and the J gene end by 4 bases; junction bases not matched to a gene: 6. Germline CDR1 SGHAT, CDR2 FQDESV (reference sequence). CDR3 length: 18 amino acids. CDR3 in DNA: TGTGCCAGCAGCTCGGGACTAGCGGGAGGGCTGGTCACCGGGGAGCTGTTTTTT. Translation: CASSSGLAGGLVTGELFF.

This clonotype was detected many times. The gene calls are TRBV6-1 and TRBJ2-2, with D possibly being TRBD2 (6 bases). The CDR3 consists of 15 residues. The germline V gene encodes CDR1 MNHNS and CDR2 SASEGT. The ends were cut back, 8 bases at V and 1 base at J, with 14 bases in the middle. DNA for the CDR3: TGTGCCAGCGGGGACTCACGAAAGAACACCGGGGAGCTGTTTTTT. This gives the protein CASGDSRKNTGELFF.

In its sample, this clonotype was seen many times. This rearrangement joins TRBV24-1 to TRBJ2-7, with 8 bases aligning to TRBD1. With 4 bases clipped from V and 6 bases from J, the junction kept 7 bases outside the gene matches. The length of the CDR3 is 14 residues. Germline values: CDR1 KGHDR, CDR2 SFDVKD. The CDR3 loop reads CATSDSDRVSEQYF. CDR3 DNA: TGTGCCACCAGTGACTCGGACAGGGTATCCGAGCAGTACTTC.

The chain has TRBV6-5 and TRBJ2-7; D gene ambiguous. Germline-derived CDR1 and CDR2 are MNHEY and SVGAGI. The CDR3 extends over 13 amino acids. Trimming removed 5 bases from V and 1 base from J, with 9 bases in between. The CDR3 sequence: CASSHRWSYEQYF. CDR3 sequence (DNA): TGTGCCAGCAGTCACCGGTGGTCCTACGAGCAGTACTTC.

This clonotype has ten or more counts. The DNA of the CDR3 is TGTGCCAGCAGGGCGAGCAGCCCTCAGGGTGAGCCCCAGCATTTT. Encoded protein: CASRASSPQGEPQHF. The V and J genes are TRBV6-2 or TRBV6-3 and TRBJ1-5; weak D call: TRBD1 (5 bases). The length of the CDR3 is 15 residues. Trimming removed 6 bases from V and 8 bases from J, with 20 bases in between. Germline-derived CDR1 and CDR2 are MNHEY and SVGEGT.

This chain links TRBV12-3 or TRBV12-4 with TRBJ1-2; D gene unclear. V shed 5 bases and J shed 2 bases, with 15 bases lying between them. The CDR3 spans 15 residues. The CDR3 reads CASSPAWEGNYGYTF. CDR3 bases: TGTGCCAGCAGTCCAGCGTGGGAGGGCAACTATGGCTACACCTTC.

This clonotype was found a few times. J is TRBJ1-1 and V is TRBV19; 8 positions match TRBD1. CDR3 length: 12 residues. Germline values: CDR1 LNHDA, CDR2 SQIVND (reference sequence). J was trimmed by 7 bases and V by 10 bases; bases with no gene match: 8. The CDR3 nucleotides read TGTGCCACCCGGGACAGGACCTTTGAAGCTTTCTTT. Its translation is CATRDRTFEAFF.

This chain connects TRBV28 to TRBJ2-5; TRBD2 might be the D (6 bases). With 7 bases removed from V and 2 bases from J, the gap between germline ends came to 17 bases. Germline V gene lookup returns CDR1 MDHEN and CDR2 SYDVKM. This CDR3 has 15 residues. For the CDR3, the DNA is TGTGCCAGCAAAATGGAGGGACTCACACAAGAGACCCAGTACTTC. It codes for CASKMEGLTQETQYF.

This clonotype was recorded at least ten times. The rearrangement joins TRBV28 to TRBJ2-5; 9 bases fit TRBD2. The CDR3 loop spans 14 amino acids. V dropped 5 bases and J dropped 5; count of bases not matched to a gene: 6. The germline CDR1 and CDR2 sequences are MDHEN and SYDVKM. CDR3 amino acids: CASSIPSGIETQYF. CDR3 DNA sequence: TGTGCCAGCAGTATCCCTAGCGGGATTGAGACCCAGTACTTC.

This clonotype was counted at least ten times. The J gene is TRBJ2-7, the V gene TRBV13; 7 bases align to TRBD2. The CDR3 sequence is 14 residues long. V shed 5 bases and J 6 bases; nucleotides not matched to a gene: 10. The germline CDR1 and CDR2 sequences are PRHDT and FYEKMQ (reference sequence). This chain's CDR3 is CASSPPEGRAEQYF. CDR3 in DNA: TGTGCCAGCAGCCCCCCCGAGGGGAGGGCCGAGCAGTACTTC.

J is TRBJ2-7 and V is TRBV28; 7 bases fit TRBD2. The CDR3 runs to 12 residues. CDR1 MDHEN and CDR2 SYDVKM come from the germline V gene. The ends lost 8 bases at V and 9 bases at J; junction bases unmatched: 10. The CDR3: CASSRGEGRQYF. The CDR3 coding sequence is TGTGCCAGCTCCCGGGGGGAGGGCCGGCAGTACTTC.

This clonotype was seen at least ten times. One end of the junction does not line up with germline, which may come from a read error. CDR3 bases: TGCAGTGCTAGCAGCGCAGGGGGGAACTATGACTACACCTTC. As protein: CSASSAGGNYDYTF. The rearrangement links TRBV20-1 to TRBJ1-2; TRBD1 matches 7 bases. Germline V gene lookup returns CDR1 DFQATT and CDR2 SNEGSKA (reference sequence). CDR3 length equals 14 residues.

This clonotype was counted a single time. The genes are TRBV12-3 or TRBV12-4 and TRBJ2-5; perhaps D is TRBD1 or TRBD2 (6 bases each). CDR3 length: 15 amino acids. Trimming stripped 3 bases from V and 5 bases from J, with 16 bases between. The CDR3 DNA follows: TGTGCCAGCAGTTTGACAGGAGGGCTGGCGGAGACCCAGTACTTC. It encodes CASSLTGGLAETQYF.

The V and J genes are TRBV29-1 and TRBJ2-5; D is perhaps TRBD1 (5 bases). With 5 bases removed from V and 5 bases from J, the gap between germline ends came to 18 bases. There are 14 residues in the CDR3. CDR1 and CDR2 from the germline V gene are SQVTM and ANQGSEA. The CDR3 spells CSVPGIRGMETQYF. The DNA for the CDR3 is TGCAGCGTTCCAGGGATTAGGGGTATGGAGACCCAGTACTTC.

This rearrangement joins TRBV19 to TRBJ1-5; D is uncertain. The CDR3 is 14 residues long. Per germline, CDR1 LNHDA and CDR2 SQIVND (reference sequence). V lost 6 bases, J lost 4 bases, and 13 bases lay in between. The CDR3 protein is CASRGLEVNQPQHF. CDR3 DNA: TGTGCCAGTAGGGGTTTGGAGGTAAATCAGCCCCAGCATTTT.

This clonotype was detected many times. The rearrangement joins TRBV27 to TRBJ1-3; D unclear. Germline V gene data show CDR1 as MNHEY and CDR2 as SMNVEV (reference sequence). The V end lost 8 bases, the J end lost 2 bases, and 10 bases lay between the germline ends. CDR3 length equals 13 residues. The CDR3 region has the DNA TGTGCCAGCCGGAGGGTTCCTGGAAACACCATATATTTT. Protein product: CASRRVPGNTIYF.

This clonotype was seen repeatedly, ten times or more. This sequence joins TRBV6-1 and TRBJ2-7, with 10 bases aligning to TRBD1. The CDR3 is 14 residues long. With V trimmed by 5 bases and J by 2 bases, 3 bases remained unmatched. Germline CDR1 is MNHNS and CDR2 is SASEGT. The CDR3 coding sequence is TGTGCCAGCAGTAAGGACAGGGGGACCTACGAGCAGTACTTC. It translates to CASSKDRGTYEQYF.

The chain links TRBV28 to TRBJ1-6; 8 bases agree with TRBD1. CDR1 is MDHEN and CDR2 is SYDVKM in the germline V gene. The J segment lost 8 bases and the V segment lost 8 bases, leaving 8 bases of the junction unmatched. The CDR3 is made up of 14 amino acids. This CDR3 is CASAGGVIDSPLHF. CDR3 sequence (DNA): TGTGCCAGCGCAGGGGGCGTGATCGATTCACCCCTCCACTTT.

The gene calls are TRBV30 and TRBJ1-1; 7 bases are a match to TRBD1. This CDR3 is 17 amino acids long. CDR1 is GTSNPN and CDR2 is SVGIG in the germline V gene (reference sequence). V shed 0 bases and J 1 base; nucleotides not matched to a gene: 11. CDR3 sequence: CAWSVLRGRQGNTEAFF. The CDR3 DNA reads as TGTGCCTGGAGTGTACTCAGGGGGAGACAGGGGAACACTGAAGCTTTCTTT.

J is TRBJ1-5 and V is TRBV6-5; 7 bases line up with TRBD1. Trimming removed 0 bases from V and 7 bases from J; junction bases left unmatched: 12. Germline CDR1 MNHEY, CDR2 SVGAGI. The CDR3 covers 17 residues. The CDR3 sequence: CASSYSIGGQKEQPQHF. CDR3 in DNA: TGTGCCAGCAGTTACTCGATAGGGGGCCAGAAAGAACAGCCCCAGCATTTT.